This TCR beta chain was found in a study of blood T cells in healthy people across ages. General study findings and limits: In the absence of known donor CMV status, changes in expanded clonotypes were possibly confounded.

A second PCR of about 7 to 11 cycles used a sample-barcoded 5' primer and a J-beta primer mix. Via MiXCR, TCRdb re-called the 5' RACE reads, giving one row per CDR3 protein. The repertoire includes around 1,700,000 distinct CDR3 sequences, approximately 28% of them detected once, and 7.7% sits in the top ten. Comment on this clonotype: The antigen is unknown.

Healthy Caucasian individuals from Russia aged about 6 to 90 served as donors. The J segment lost 8 bases and the V segment lost 5 bases, leaving 11 bases of the junction unmatched. The CDR3 covers 16 residues. Germline-derived CDR1 and CDR2 are SGHTA and FQGNSA. This TCR was sampled from a woman in her twenties or thirties in good health. V gene TRBV7-2 combines with J gene TRBJ2-1, with 11 positions matching TRBD2. The source material was blood. CDR3 residues: CASSLAFTSGSDEQFF. CDR3 in DNA: TGTGCCAGCAGCCTGGCATTCACTAGCGGGAGCGATGAGCAGTTCTTC.